This is a list of T cell receptor beta chains from one sample in a study of T cell responses to AZD1222 COVID-19 vaccine. Assay used: immunoSEQ multiplex PCR; TCRdb lists only in-frame clones, some missing. The table has fewer than 180,000 clones, approximately 94% seen once. The starting material was peripheral blood, obtained on day 0 of AZD1222 vaccination. Receptors were obtained from an adult in good health. Both conserved end residues are part of each CDR3. A D gene is named only where the DNA matches it firmly. Clone size is not always given. Where it is, it says once, few, many or a class for expanded clones.

cdr3_length	d_call	clone_size	v_call	j_call	cdr3_aa	cdr3_nt
15	TRBD1	.	TRBV6-5	TRBJ1-1	CASSRDQRQGVAAFF	TGTGCCAGCAGTCGAGACCAAAGACAGGGAGTCGCAGCTTTCTTT
14	.	.	TRBV5-1	TRBJ1-5	CASSSGDSNQPQHF	TGCGCCAGCAGCTCGGGGGATTCCAATCAGCCCCAGCATTTT
17	TRBD2	once	TRBV6-2/TRBV6-3	TRBJ2-3	CASSYSPLAGVLNTQYF	TGTGCCAGCAGTTACTCGCCACTAGCGGGAGTTCTGAATACGCAGTATTTT
16	.	.	TRBV21-1	TRBJ2-1	CASSPNIGRIGNEQFF	TGTGCCAGCAGCCCCAATATCGGGAGAATCGGCAATGAGCAGTTCTTC
21	TRBD1	.	TRBV2	TRBJ1-4	CASSEARGDRGRVPTNEKLFF	TGTGCCAGCAGTGAAGCGAGAGGAGACAGGGGGCGAGTCCCAACTAATGAAAAACTGTTTTTT
14	.	.	TRBV5-1	TRBJ2-1	CASSRDTSYNEQFF	TGCGCCAGCAGCCGAGACACGTCCTACAATGAGCAGTTCTTC
13	.	once	TRBV29-1	TRBJ1-5	CSVGTDSNQPQHF	TGCAGCGTTGGGACGGACAGCAATCAGCCCCAGCATTTT
15	.	.	TRBV10-3	TRBJ1-6	CAIRETGKVNSPLHF	TGTGCCATCAGGGAAACAGGGAAAGTCAATTCACCCCTCCACTTT
15	.	.	TRBV7-9	TRBJ2-3	CASSLALGATDTQYF	TGTGCCAGCAGCTTAGCGCTAGGCGCCACAGATACGCAGTATTTT
17	TRBD2	.	TRBV3-1/TRBV3-2	TRBJ2-3	CASSQAPLAGGTDTQYF	TGTGCCAGCAGCCAAGCCCCACTAGCGGGCGGCACAGATACGCAGTATTTT
15	.	few	TRBV7-2	TRBJ1-2	CASSHPPPAGYGYTF	TGTGCCAGCAGCCACCCCCCACCAGCAGGCTATGGCTACACCTTC
14	.	.	TRBV5-6	TRBJ1-4	CASSFKQTNEKLFF	TGTGCCAGCAGCTTCAAACAGACTAATGAAAAACTGTTTTTT
13	.	.	TRBV10-1	TRBJ2-2	CASRGQYTGELFF	TGCGCCAGCAGAGGACAGTACACCGGGGAGCTGTTTTTT
11	.	.	TRBV9	TRBJ1-2	CASSFRDGYTF	TGTGCCAGCAGCTTCAGGGACGGCTACACCTTC
14	.	.	TRBV9	TRBJ2-2	CASSVGVNTGELFF	TGTGCCAGCAGCGTCGGAGTGAACACCGGGGAGCTGTTTTTT
14	.	.	TRBV11-2	TRBJ1-1	CASSLRGGDTEAFF	TGTGCCAGCAGCTTAAGGGGGGGGGACACTGAAGCTTTCTTT
14	TRBD2	.	TRBV7-6	TRBJ2-3	CASSPGGSSDTQYF	TGTGCCAGCAGCCCGGGGGGAAGCTCAGATACGCAGTATTTT
17	TRBD1	.	TRBV19	TRBJ1-2	CASSPMAGGQRIGGYTF	TGTGCCAGTAGTCCTATGGCAGGGGGCCAGAGGATTGGTGGCTACACCTTC
16	TRBD1	.	TRBV28	TRBJ1-2	CASSSQGGHESHGYTF	TGTGCCAGCAGTTCCCAGGGGGGTCACGAGAGCCATGGCTACACCTTC
14	.	.	TRBV4-3	TRBJ1-5	CASSQDSGPQPQHF	TGCGCCAGCAGCCAAGACAGCGGGCCTCAGCCCCAGCATTTT
15	TRBD1	.	TRBV2	TRBJ1-4	CASSGGTGLGEKLFF	TGTGCCAGCAGTGGAGGGACAGGGTTGGGTGAAAAACTGTTTTTT
13	.	.	TRBV18	TRBJ1-4	CATTRGVNEKLFF	TGTGCCACTACCCGCGGGGTAAATGAAAAACTGTTTTTT
16	.	.	TRBV9	TRBJ1-3	CASSVVSGGSGNTIYF	TGTGCCAGCAGCGTAGTTTCAGGCGGCTCTGGAAACACCATATATTTT
13	.	.	TRBV3-1/TRBV3-2	TRBJ1-5	CASSPVPGGPQHF	TGTGCCAGCAGCCCCGTCCCGGGCGGGCCCCAGCATTTT
15	.	.	TRBV2	TRBJ2-6	CASSISVSGANVLTF	TGTGCCAGCAGTATCTCAGTCTCTGGGGCCAACGTCCTGACTTTC
16	.	few	TRBV15	TRBJ2-1	CATSREGVGGENEQFF	TGTGCCACCAGCAGAGAAGGTGTCGGCGGGGAAAATGAGCAGTTCTTC
15	.	.	TRBV3-1/TRBV3-2	TRBJ1-2	CASSQDKLLKHGYTF	TGTGCCAGCAGCCAAGACAAACTACTTAAACATGGCTACACCTTC
14	.	.	TRBV7-2	TRBJ1-4	CASSRRQANEKLFF	TGTGCCAGCAGCCGCAGACAGGCGAATGAAAAACTGTTTTTT
14	.	.	TRBV6-2/TRBV6-3	TRBJ1-5	CASSKGSINQPQHF	TGTGCCAGCAGCAAAGGGTCGATCAATCAGCCCCAGCATTTT
14	.	.	TRBV6-6	TRBJ1-1	CASSYEELNTEAFF	TGTGCCAGCAGTTACGAGGAGCTGAACACTGAAGCTTTCTTT
13	.	.	TRBV30	TRBJ2-5	CAWSTLGSETQYF	TGTGCCTGGAGTACTCTGGGGTCAGAGACCCAGTACTTC
12	.	.	TRBV20-1	TRBJ1-1	CSASRAGTEAFF	TGCAGTGCTAGTCGAGCCGGCACTGAAGCTTTCTTT
15	.	.	TRBV7-2	TRBJ1-2	CASSLEGRAAYGYTF	TGTGCCAGCAGCTTAGAGGGCAGGGCGGCCTATGGCTACACCTTC
17	TRBD1	once	TRBV27	TRBJ1-5	CASSLTRKTGGYQPQHF	TGTGCCAGCAGTTTGACCCGAAAGACAGGGGGTTATCAGCCCCAGCATTTT
15	.	.	TRBV19	TRBJ2-5	CASSITGQYQETQYF	TGTGCCAGTAGTATAACAGGACAGTACCAAGAGACCCAGTACTTC
15	TRBD1	.	TRBV5-1	TRBJ1-1	CASSLEGQGAYEAFF	TGCGCCAGCAGCTTGGAGGGACAGGGCGCTTATGAAGCTTTCTTT
14	TRBD1	.	TRBV27	TRBJ1-2	CASSLRGQGYGYTF	TGTGCCAGCAGTTTACGCGGACAGGGCTATGGCTACACCTTC
14	.	.	TRBV28	TRBJ1-4	CASRFGRTNEKLFF	TGTGCCAGCAGGTTCGGCCGGACAAATGAAAAACTGTTTTTT
15	TRBD1	few	TRBV6-4	TRBJ1-2	CASSPLAGTGSGYTF	TGTGCCAGCAGTCCCCTCGCAGGGACAGGGTCCGGCTACACCTTC
15	TRBD1	.	TRBV28	TRBJ1-6	CASSFLGQDNSPLHF	TGTGCCAGCAGTTTCCTAGGACAGGACAATTCACCCCTCCACTTT
18	.	.	TRBV2	TRBJ1-6	CASSLLRGGPGGNSPLHF	TGTGCCAGCAGCCTCTTAAGGGGCGGGCCAGGTGGTAATTCACCCCTCCACTTT
12	.	.	TRBV7-9	TRBJ1-5	CASSQRGQPQHF	TGTGCCAGCAGCCAGCGGGGTCAGCCCCAGCATTTT
13	.	.	TRBV21-1	TRBJ1-6	CATGTGNNSPLHF	TGTGCCACCGGGACAGGAAATAATTCACCCCTCCACTTT
14	.	.	TRBV6-2/TRBV6-3	TRBJ1-4	CASSYGQEPEKLFF	TGTGCCAGCAGTTACGGGCAGGAGCCTGAAAAACTGTTTTTT
13	.	.	TRBV10-3	TRBJ1-2	CAINREGGYGYTF	TGTGCCATCAATCGGGAGGGGGGCTATGGCTACACCTTC
16	TRBD1	few	TRBV11-2	TRBJ2-1	CASSPLRGQGYNEQFF	TGTGCCAGCAGCCCCCTACGCGGACAGGGGTACAATGAGCAGTTCTTC
15	TRBD1	.	TRBV23-1	TRBJ2-2	CASRGTGVGTGELFF	TGCGCCAGCAGAGGGACAGGGGTAGGCACCGGGGAGCTGTTTTTT